This T cell receptor beta chain was identified during a study of blood T cell repertoires in COVID-19. Study summary: Samples representing acute and convalescent COVID-19 were sourced from the United States, Italy and Spain. T cells, B-cell-depleted T cells, or PBMCs supplied cDNA or gDNA.

Per the original methods: Researchers report that nucleated cell counts were estimated from reference gene primer amplification. The method was immunoSEQ multiplex PCR; TCRdb's version includes in-frame clones alone and lacks a portion of them. That table supplies the V and J calls and clone size; D and trimming were determined from the DNA. The table has 85,000 to 100,000 clones, 90% seen once. The CDR3 is 15 residues long. Germline assignment: CDR1 KGHSH and CDR2 LQKENI. V lost 2 bases to trimming and J lost 2 bases, with 10 bases between them. Sequencing was performed on peripheral blood. The clonotype comes from a man in his sixties with acute or convalescent COVID-19. V and J are TRBV18 and TRBJ2-1; D ambiguous. This CDR3 is CASSPGPITYNEQFF. The DNA for the CDR3 is TGTGCCAGCTCACCAGGGCCTATAACCTACAATGAGCAGTTCTTC.